The present T cell receptor (beta chain) was sequenced within a study of siplizumab effects on memory and regulatory T cells. CDR3 length equals 14 residues. In germline, CDR1 is LGHNA, CDR2 YSLEER. V gave up 3 bases and J gave up 3 bases; unmatched junction bases: 3. Some clones are missing from TCRdb's copy, which holds only in-frame ones; the method was immunoSEQ multiplex PCR. The table lists tens of thousands of clones, approximately 93% of them singletons. Study-level points and caveats: With siplizumab, cumulative frequency of CD4+ memory-derived alloreactive sequences dropped significantly.

Worth noting for this clone: Antigen specificity is unknown.

The chain couples TRBV4-3 to TRBJ1-2; TRBD1 agrees at 8 bases. The clonotype originates from a human donor in good health. Input material: CD8+ T cells sorted from blood. CDR3 in DNA: TGCGCCAGCAGCCAGCAACAGGGGGACTATGGCTACACCTTC. It specifies CASSQQQGDYGYTF.